The T cell receptor (beta chain) described here comes from a study of T cells after yellow fever vaccination. This clonotype was counted a few times. Germline CDR1 reads MNHNS; CDR2 reads SASEGT. The CDR3 is 15 residues long. The V gene lost 6 bases and the J gene lost 1 base, with 13 bases spanning the gap. One entry per CDR3 protein results from TCRdb running MiXCR on the 5' RACE reads. Of approximately 340,000 distinct CDR3 sequences listed, 8.5% to 10% are singletons. This TCR was recovered from a man aged 18 to 35 who received the YFV17D yellow fever vaccine. This sequence joins TRBV6-1 and TRBJ2-4; D is uncertain. The sequencing here drew on PBMCs, taken on the day of the first yellow fever vaccination. CDR3 amino acids: CASRPAAPAKNIQYF. For the CDR3, the DNA is TGTGCCAGCAGACCAGCCGCACCGGCCAAAAACATTCAGTACTTC.